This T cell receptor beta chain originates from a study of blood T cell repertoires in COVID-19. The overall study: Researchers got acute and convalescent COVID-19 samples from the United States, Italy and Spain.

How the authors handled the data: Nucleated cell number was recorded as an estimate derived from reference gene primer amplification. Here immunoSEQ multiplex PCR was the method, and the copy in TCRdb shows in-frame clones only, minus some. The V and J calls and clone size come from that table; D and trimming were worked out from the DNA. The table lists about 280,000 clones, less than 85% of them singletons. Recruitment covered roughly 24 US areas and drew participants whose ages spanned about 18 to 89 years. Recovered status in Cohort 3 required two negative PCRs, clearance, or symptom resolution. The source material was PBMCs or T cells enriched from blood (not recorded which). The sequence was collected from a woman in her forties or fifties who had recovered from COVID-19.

CDR3 region: CASSLDGVYLGSYNSPLHF. The CDR3 DNA follows: TGTGCCAGCAGCTTAGATGGAGTCTACCTCGGGTCCTATAATTCACCCCTCCACTTT. V gene TRBV7-2 combines with J gene TRBJ1-6; D ambiguous. From germline, CDR1 is SGHTA and CDR2 FQGNSA. The CDR3 is 19 amino acids. V lost 1 base and J lost 1, with 17 bases in between.